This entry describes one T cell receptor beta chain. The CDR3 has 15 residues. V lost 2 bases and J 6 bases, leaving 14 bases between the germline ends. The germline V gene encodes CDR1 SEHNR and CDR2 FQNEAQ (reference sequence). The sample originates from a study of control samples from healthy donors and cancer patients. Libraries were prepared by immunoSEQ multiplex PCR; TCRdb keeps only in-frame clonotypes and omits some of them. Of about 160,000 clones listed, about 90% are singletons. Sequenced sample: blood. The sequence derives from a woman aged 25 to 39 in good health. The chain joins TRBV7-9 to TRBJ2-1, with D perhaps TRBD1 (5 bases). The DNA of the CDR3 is TGTGCCAGCAGCTTACACGGTGGGGCTTCCAATGAGCAGTTCTTC. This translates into CASSLHGGASNEQFF.